The present T cell receptor (beta chain) was sequenced within a study of early stage breast cancer tumors (dated by TCRdb to the late 2010s). For the wider study: Of the approximately 16 invasive breast tumors, about 13 were found to be estrogen receptor-positive, progesterone receptor-positive and HER2-negative. On average, each sample got 9 to 10-fold read coverage. About 65% of the 12 ER+/PR+/HER2- tumors were invasive ductal carcinomas, while the other four were invasive lobular carcinomas. A total of 2,651,842 templates, representing almost 1,100,000 unique clonotypes, were detected across all samples.

Beyond this particular receptor, the publication reports: Repertoires from blood and normal breast were more alike than repertoires from blood and tumor, and in about 90% of the 16 patients, comparing each tissue with blood separated tumor from normal. Compared with adjacent normal breast tissue, tumors had roughly 2.5-fold higher T cell density and higher clonality. Enriched TCRB sequences shared across patients were found to be mostly commonly generated sequences that were unlikely to play an important role in the tumor microenvironment. Chain pairing and functional markers such as CD4, CD8 and FOXP3 were missed by bulk genomic DNA sequencing of unsorted cells. Because the cohort was small, analysis by tumor subtype was not possible.

Measured from the cysteine to the phenylalanine, the CDR3 is 15 residues long. Only the CDR3 DNA is retained, 45 bases long and in frame from the first base. CDR1 and CDR2 (MDHEN, SYDVKM) derive from the germline V gene. V sheds 3 bases and J sheds 6 bases, leaving 16 bases between their ends. This clone was seen only once. The antigen it recognizes is unknown. It has no much larger one-base neighbor in the sample; base qualities were not kept. Each sample was amplified in two independent genomic DNA replicates, using approximately 0.5 ug for blood and roughly 1.5 ug for tumor or normal breast. Following the manufacturer's instructions, the ImmunoSeq Intro kit was used to carry out TCRB sequencing on genomic DNA. For absolute quantification, the approximately 30-cycle multiplex PCR included proprietary primers along with spike-in control sequences. Single-end 150-bp reads were used to sequence an 87-bp fragment covering the CDR3 and the flanking V and J genes. Seven samples, each with two replicates, were multiplexed per lane of an Illumina MiSeq using version 3.0 chemistry. Per the authors' processing: The vendor's proprietary pipeline processed the raw data and merged both replicates into a single result for each sample. Productive rearrangements sharing the V-gene family, CDR3 amino acid sequence and J-gene segment were defined as clonotypes. To compute clonality, the normalized Shannon entropy (Pielou evenness) of TCRB abundances was subtracted from 1. To estimate T cell density, the total number of templates was divided by the input cell count, which was inferred from how much DNA went in. Recon was used with default parameters to estimate total repertoire diversity and clonality. A clonotype counted as tumor-enriched if its abundance in tumor exceeded 0.1% and was at least 32-fold higher than its abundance in normal breast. Not all clones reach the TCRdb copy of this immuneACCESS table, which keeps in-frame sequences only. Checked studies attribute under half of the gap to unresolved V genes and leave the rest unexplained. The V and J calls and clone size are taken from that table; D and trimming were inferred from the DNA. Within this sample are some 70,000 clones, with under 85% of them counted one time only. Under 4% of the sample goes to the ten largest clones.

The study profiled bulk TCR beta-chain repertoires in matched peripheral blood, tumor and adjacent normal breast tissue taken from approximately 16 patients with early-stage breast cancer. Before surgery, whole blood (about 5-11 mL) was collected into EDTA tubes and processed within 2 hours. Peripheral blood mononuclear cells were isolated by Ficoll-Paque centrifugation in SepMate-50 tubes. PBMCs were cryopreserved in aliquots of 2 to 4 million cells in approximately 90% FBS with around 10% DMSO and kept in liquid nitrogen. Genomic DNA was extracted with the Qiagen AllPrep DNA/RNA Mini kit. The clonotype was recovered from a person in their sixties or seventies with breast cancer. The specimen was blood. The sequence links TRBV28 to TRBJ2-3; TRBD2 is perhaps the D gene, given 6 matching bases. The CDR3 amino acid sequence is: CASSLGDSLGDTQYF. In nucleotides, the sequence is TGTGCCAGCAGTTTGGGGGACTCCCTCGGGGATACGCAGTATTTT.